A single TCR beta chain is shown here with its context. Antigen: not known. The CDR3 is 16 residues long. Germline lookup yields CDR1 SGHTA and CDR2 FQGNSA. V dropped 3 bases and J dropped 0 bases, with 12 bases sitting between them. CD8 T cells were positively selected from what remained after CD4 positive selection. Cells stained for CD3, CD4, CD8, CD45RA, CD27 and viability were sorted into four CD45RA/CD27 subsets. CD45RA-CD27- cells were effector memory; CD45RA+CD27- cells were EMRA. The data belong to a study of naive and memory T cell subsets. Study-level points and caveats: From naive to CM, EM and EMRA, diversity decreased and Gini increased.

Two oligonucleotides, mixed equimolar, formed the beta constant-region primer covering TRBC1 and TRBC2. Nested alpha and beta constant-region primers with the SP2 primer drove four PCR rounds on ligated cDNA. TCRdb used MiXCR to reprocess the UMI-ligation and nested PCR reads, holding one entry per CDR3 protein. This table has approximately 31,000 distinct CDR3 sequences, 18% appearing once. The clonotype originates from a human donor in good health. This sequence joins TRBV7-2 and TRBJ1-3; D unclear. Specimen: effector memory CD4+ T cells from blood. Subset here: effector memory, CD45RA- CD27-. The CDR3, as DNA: TGTGCCAGCAGCTTCGGACGGGAGGGCTCTGGAAACACCATATATTTT. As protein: CASSFGREGSGNTIYF.